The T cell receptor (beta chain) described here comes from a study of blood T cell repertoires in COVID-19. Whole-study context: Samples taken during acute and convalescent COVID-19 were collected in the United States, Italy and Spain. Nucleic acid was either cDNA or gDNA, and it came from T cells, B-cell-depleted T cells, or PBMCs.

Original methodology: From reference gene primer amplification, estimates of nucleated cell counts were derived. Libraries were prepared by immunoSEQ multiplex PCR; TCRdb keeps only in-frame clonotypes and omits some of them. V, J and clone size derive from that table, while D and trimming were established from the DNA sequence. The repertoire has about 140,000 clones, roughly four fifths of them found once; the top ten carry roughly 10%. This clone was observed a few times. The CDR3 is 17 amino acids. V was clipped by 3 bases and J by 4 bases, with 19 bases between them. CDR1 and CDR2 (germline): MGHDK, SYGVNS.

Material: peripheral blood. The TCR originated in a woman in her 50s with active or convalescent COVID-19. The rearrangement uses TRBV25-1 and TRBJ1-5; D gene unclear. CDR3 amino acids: CASSDPRRRASNQPQHF. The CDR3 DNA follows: TGTGCCAGCAGTGATCCCCGACGGAGGGCCTCTAATCAGCCCCAGCATTTT.